This T cell receptor (beta chain) was retrieved from a study of radiotherapy plus CTLA-4 blockade in lung cancer. General study findings and limits: Tumor-derived TCR clones expanded in blood after radiotherapy plus ipilimumab.

A word on this clone: Its antigen remains unidentified.

There are 15 residues in the CDR3. CDR1 is SGDLS and CDR2 is YYNGEE in the germline V gene. Trimming pared 5 bases from V and 2 bases from J, leaving 17 bases between. Measured with immunoSEQ multiplex PCR; TCRdb has only the in-frame clones, and not every one. The table records 24,000 or so clones, around 66% of them present only once. The receptor was derived from a human donor with non-small cell lung cancer who had stable disease on radiotherapy plus ipilimumab. The chain is built from TRBV9 and TRBJ2-7; D unresolved. Sample: peripheral blood, taken from a patient treated with radiotherapy plus ipilimumab. The CDR3 is CASSPRRNSAYEQYF. CDR3 coding DNA: TGTGCCAGCAGTCCCAGACGGAACAGCGCCTACGAGCAGTACTTC.